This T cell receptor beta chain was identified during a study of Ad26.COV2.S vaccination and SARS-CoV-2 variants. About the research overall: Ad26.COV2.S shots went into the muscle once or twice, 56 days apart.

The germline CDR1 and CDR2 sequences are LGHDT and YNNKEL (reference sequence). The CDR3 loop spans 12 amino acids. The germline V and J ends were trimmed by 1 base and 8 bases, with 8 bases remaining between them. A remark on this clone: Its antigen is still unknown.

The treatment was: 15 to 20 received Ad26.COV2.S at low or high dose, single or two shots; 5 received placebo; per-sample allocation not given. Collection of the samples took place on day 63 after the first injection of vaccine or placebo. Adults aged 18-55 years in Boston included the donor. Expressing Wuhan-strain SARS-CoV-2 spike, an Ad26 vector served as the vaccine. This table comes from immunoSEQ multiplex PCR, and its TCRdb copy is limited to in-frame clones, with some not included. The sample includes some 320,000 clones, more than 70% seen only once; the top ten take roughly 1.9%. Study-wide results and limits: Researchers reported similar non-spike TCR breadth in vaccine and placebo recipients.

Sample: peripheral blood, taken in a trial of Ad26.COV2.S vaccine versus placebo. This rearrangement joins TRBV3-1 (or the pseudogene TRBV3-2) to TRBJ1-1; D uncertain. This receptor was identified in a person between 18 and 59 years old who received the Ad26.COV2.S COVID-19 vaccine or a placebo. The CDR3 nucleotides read TGTGCCAGCAGCCAAGGTTATGGGGAAGCTTTCTTT. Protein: CASSQGYGEAFF.